Shown below are 10 T cell receptor beta chains from a single sample sequenced in a study of T cells after posttransplantation cyclophosphamide. Clones were read by immunoSEQ multiplex PCR, and TCRdb kept only the in-frame ones, dropping some. Recorded here are 25,000 to 30,000 clones, with no singletons, and the ten leading clones hold 2.7%. Sequenced sample: PBMCs. Every receptor here comes from a woman aged 55 to 70 in good health, CMV-negative, and a related stem cell transplant donor.

This clone was counted at least ten times. The chain combines TRBV24-1 with TRBJ1-2; no firm D call. The germline V and J ends were trimmed by 3 bases and 6 bases, with 16 bases remaining between them. From germline, CDR1 is KGHDR and CDR2 SFDVKD. The CDR3 is 15 residues long. CDR3 bases: TGTGCCACCAGTGATGGCGGAATAGATTGGCATGGCTACACCTTC. This codes for CATSDGGIDWHGYTF.

This clone occurred many times. The rearrangement joins TRBV28 to TRBJ2-3, with 7 bases lining up with TRBD1. J was trimmed by 4 bases and V by 3 bases; bases with no gene match: 7. The CDR3 is 15 residues long. From germline, CDR1 is MDHEN and CDR2 SYDVKM. This chain's CDR3 is CASSLQRGGADTQYF. CDR3 sequence (DNA): TGTGCCAGCAGTTTGCAACGAGGGGGCGCAGATACGCAGTATTTT.

This clone was detected many times. The chain is built from TRBV4-1 and TRBJ1-1, with D tentatively TRBD1 (5 bases). CDR3 length: 13 residues. Germline V gene lookup returns CDR1 MGHRA and CDR2 YSYEKL. The ends were cut back, 3 bases at V and 5 bases at J, with 10 bases in the middle. The CDR3 DNA reads as TGCGCCAGCAGCCACCGAGGGGATACTGAAGCTTTCTTT. Translation: CASSHRGDTEAFF.

This clone was observed at least ten times. This chain connects TRBV9 to TRBJ1-4; TRBD1 might be the D (6 bases). This CDR3 region has 12 residues. Trimming stripped 3 bases from V and 13 bases from J, with 13 bases between. The germline gives CDR1 SGDLS, CDR2 YYNGEE. CDR3 region: CASSADSQRLFF. The CDR3 bases are TGTGCCAGCAGCGCGGACAGTCAGCGACTGTTTTTT.

This clone showed up just a few times. J is TRBJ1-2 and V is TRBV5-4; D possibly corresponds to TRBD1 (6 bases). Germline-derived CDR1 and CDR2 are SGHNT and YYREEE (reference sequence). The V gene lost 0 bases and the J gene lost 5 bases, with 17 bases spanning the gap. The CDR3 runs to 16 residues. This chain's CDR3 is CASSLEGTQRSYGYTF. CDR3 nucleotides: TGTGCCAGCAGCTTGGAAGGGACACAGCGTTCATATGGCTACACCTTC.

There are many counts of this clone. The rearrangement links TRBV6-5 to TRBJ2-1; weak D call: TRBD1 (6 bases). The CDR3 sequence is 12 residues long. The V gene's germline CDR1 is MNHEY and CDR2 SVGAGI. Trimming stripped 6 bases from V and 8 bases from J, with 11 bases between. Here the CDR3 reads CASRNRVDEQFF. The CDR3 DNA sequence: TGTGCCAGCAGAAACAGGGTGGATGAGCAGTTCTTC.

At least ten counts were recorded for this clone. This rearrangement joins TRBV27 to TRBJ2-6; D is undetermined. The CDR3 length is 15 residues. Trimming cost V 4 bases and J 3 bases, with 10 bases left between them. Germline V gives CDR1 MNHEY, CDR2 SMNVEV (reference sequence). The DNA of the CDR3 is TGTGCCAGCAGTTCGTATGTAATTGGGGCCAACGTCCTGACTTTC. It specifies CASSSYVIGANVLTF. Full variable domain (remainder filled in from reference TRBV27 and TRBJ2-6): EAQVTQNPRYLITVTGKKLTVTCSQNMNHEYMSWYRQDPGLGLRQIYYSMNVEVTDKGDVPEGYKVSRKEKRNFPLILESPSPNQTSLYFCASSSYVIGANVLTFGAGSRLTVL.

The V gene is TRBV30, the J gene TRBJ2-7; the match to TRBD2 covers 10 bases. The CDR3 runs 15 residues. Germline CDR1 and CDR2: GTSNPN and SVGIG (reference sequence). After removal of 3 bases from V and 3 bases from J, the junction contained 8 bases not matched to a gene. The CDR3 reads CAWRFSGGSGYEQYF. For the CDR3, the DNA is TGTGCCTGGAGATTTAGCGGGGGGTCCGGCTACGAGCAGTACTTC.

There are many counts of this clone. The chain is built from TRBV10-3 and TRBJ1-2, with 9 bases identical to TRBD1. The trim removed 6 bases at V and 4 bases at J, leaving 9 bases unmatched. In germline, CDR1 is ENHRY, CDR2 SYGVKD. The length of the CDR3 is 15 residues. The CDR3 DNA reads as TGTGCCATCAGCCAGGGACAGGGCACGACCTATGGCTACACCTTC. Translating gives CAISQGQGTTYGYTF.

Many counts were recorded for this clone. This chain joins TRBV5-1 and TRBJ2-3, with TRBD1 as a possible D gene (5 bases). Germline CDR1 reads SGHRS; CDR2 reads YFSETQ. This CDR3 has 15 amino acids. Deletions cut 2 bases from V and 0 bases from J, with 10 bases between. The CDR3 reads CASSFKGSSTDTQYF. The CDR3 DNA sequence: TGCGCCAGCAGCTTCAAGGGGTCCAGCACAGATACGCAGTATTTT.